What follows describes a single T cell receptor beta chain. Libraries were prepared by immunoSEQ multiplex PCR; TCRdb keeps only in-frame clonotypes and omits some of them. In the table there are fewer than 150,000 clones, about nine tenths of which are singletons. The source of the sample is a study of T cell responses to AZD1222 COVID-19 vaccine. The CDR3 length is 14 residues. Per the germline V gene, CDR1 is KGHDR and CDR2 is SFDVKD. V dropped 4 bases and J dropped 3 bases, with 9 bases sitting between them. The sample in question was peripheral blood, obtained on day 0 of AZD1222 vaccination. This TCR was sampled from an adult in good health. The rearrangement links TRBV24-1 to TRBJ1-5, with unresolved D. The CDR3 DNA is TGTGCCACCAGTGACCCCACGACCAATCAGCCCCAGCATTTT. This translates into CATSDPTTNQPQHF.